This entry concerns a single T cell receptor beta chain. What it binds is unknown. The data belong to a study of cytomegalovirus exposure and HLA in healthy donors. Findings of the study overall: A classifier reportedly called cytomegalovirus status with high sensitivity and specificity. Researchers counted approximately 160 TCR beta chains as cytomegalovirus-associated.

The repertoire was sequenced with immunoSEQ multiplex PCR; TCRdb's copy has only in-frame clones and lacks some. The sample records around 69,000 clones, 96% being singletons. This CDR3 is 12 amino acids long. The sequenced sample consisted of PBMCs. The origin of this receptor is a woman between 18 and 30 years old in good health and CMV-seropositive. The rearrangement joins TRBV21-1 to TRBJ1-2. TRBV21-1 is flagged as a pseudogene. CDR3 sequence (DNA): TGTGCCAGCAGCCTGCACGGCTATGGCTACACCTTC. As protein: CASSLHGYGYTF.